The 2 T cell receptor beta chains presented below share a single source sample, sequenced in a study of blood T cell repertoires in COVID-19. This table comes from immunoSEQ multiplex PCR, and its TCRdb copy is limited to in-frame clones, with some not included. The table shows about 240,000 clones, with more than 85% occurring only once. Sequenced material: peripheral blood. Receptors were obtained from a woman in her 70s with active or convalescent COVID-19.

V and J are TRBV14 and TRBJ2-5; TRBD2 might be the D (6 bases). The CDR3 is 16 residues long. The V end was cut by 1 base, the J end by 4 bases, with 16 bases between. The germline gives CDR1 SGHDN, CDR2 FVKESK. CDR3 sequence (DNA): TGTGCCAGCAGCCAAGTGGGGGGAGGTTTCCGAGAGACCCAGTACTTC. This encodes CASSQVGGGFRETQYF.

This chain connects TRBV11-3 to TRBJ2-5, with 9 bases aligning to TRBD1. This CDR3 is 15 amino acids long. CDR1 SGHNT and CDR2 YENEEA come from the germline V gene. V dropped 9 bases and J dropped 4; count of bases not matched to a gene: 12. CDR3 amino acids: CASSPGTGRRETQYF. Written as DNA, the CDR3 is TGTGCCAGTTCACCTGGGACAGGGAGGCGAGAGACCCAGTACTTC. Filled out from reference TRBV11-3 and TRBJ2-5, the complete variable domain reads EAGVVQSPRYKIIEKKQPVAFWCNPISGHNTLYWYLQNLGQGPELLIRYENEEAVDDSQLPKDRFSAERLKGVDSTLKIQPAELGDSAVYLCASSPGTGRRETQYFGPGTRLLVL.